The 4 T cell receptor beta chains in this list originate from one sample, sequenced in a study of CD8 T cells in Susac syndrome. RNA was extracted with the RNeasy kit, and a quantity of 0.5 to 1 ug was reverse transcribed using random hexamers. TCRdb redid the calling of the immunoSEQ multiplex PCR reads with MiXCR, one entry per CDR3 protein. The profile shows some 300,000 distinct CDR3 sequences, about 85% of them singletons. Sequenced sample: CD8+ T cells from PBMCs. The origin of the receptors is a human donor with multiple sclerosis.

The DNA of the CDR3 is TGTGCCAGCAGCCATCCCGGGACTCCGGGTACGCAGTATTTT. This translates into CASSHPGTPGTQYF. The chain joins TRBV7-9 to TRBJ2-3, with TRBD2 as a possible D gene (6 bases). This CDR3 region has 14 residues. Looked up from germline, CDR1 is SEHNR and CDR2 is FQNEAQ (reference sequence). V shed 5 bases and J shed 8 bases, with 17 bases lying between them.

The chain uses TRBV5-1 and TRBJ2-1, with 7 bases aligning to TRBD1. V lost 4 bases and J lost 8; bases outside the gene matches: 12. The CDR3 loop spans 15 amino acids. Germline loops: CDR1 SGHRS, CDR2 YFSETQ. CDR3 in amino acids: CASSRAGGGLDEQFF. In DNA, the CDR3 is TGCGCCAGCAGCCGGGCAGGGGGTGGTTTGGATGAGCAGTTCTTC.

This chain joins TRBV20-1 and TRBJ2-1; the match to TRBD1 covers 7 bases. Germline-derived CDR1 and CDR2 are DFQATT and SNEGSKA (reference sequence). After removal of 7 bases from V and 6 bases from J, the junction contained 9 bases not matched to a gene. CDR3 size: 13 residues. CDR3 DNA sequence: TGCAGTGTTCAGACAGGGCCCGGCAATGAGCAGTTCTTC. Protein: CSVQTGPGNEQFF.

This clonotype was detected once. The chain uses TRBV3-1 and TRBJ1-5; D ambiguous. The CDR3 has 17 residues. CDR1 LGHDT and CDR2 YNNKEL come from the germline V gene (reference sequence). Trimming shortened V by 0 bases and J by 0 bases, and 12 bases separated the two germline ends. CDR3 loop: CASSQDLGGDSNQPQHF. The CDR3 DNA sequence: TGTGCCAGCAGCCAAGATCTGGGCGGGGATAGCAATCAGCCCCAGCATTTT.